One TCR beta chain is described in this entry. CDR3 and TCR beta VDJ profiling relied on genomic DNA as the template. TCRdb used MiXCR to reprocess the reads, holding one entry per CDR3 protein. The sample shows roughly 63,000 distinct CDR3 sequences, 45% to 60% of them seen only once. CDR3 size: 15 residues. Trimming left V 3 bases short and J 0 bases short, with 14 bases between. From germline, CDR1 is DFQATT and CDR2 SNEGSKA (reference sequence). The data were taken from a study of CD8+CD57+ T cells in acquired aplastic anemia. This chain joins TRBV20-1 and TRBJ2-5; D is possibly TRBD1 or TRBD2 (5 bases each). The specimen was sorted CD4+, CD8+, or CD8+CD57+ T cells (not recorded which) from PBMCs. The sequence was obtained from a human donor in good health, serving as a control. CDR3 loop: CSASGASGYQETQYF. For the CDR3, the DNA is TGCAGTGCTAGTGGGGCGTCGGGGTACCAAGAGACCCAGTACTTC.